The clone carrying this TCR beta chain was picked up one time. Its target is unknown. The sample has other DNA sequences that encode this CDR3 too. Sequencing was at deep level. Data came from immunoSEQ multiplex PCR; TCRdb stores just in-frame clones and leaves some out. The sample contains 2 million or so clones, 95% of which appear only once. This entry belongs to a study of shared clonotypes between healthy human individuals. General observations from the study: Non-shared clonotypes displayed generation probabilities falling below those of clonotypes present in all four donors. With a handful of donors compared, 4% to 5% of naive CD4 clonotypes were shared.

Sequenced input: naive CD4+ T cells sorted from blood. Subset denoted: CD45RA+ positively selected. This clonotype was obtained from a man younger than 35 in good health.

Here the CDR3 DNA reads TGCGCCAGCAGCTCCGGACAGGGACCCACAGATACGCAGTATTTT. Translating it yields CASSSGQGPTDTQYF. The chain carries TRBV5-1 and TRBJ2-3; TRBD1 matches 8 bases. V lost 3 bases to trimming and J lost 2 bases; unmatched junction nucleotides: 5. This CDR3 has 15 residues. Germline V lookup: CDR1 SGHRS, CDR2 YFSETQ.